The rows below give T cell receptor beta chains drawn from one sample of a study of cytomegalovirus exposure and HLA in healthy donors. Sequencing used immunoSEQ multiplex PCR; TCRdb keeps in-frame clones, though not all of them. The repertoire table contains roughly 51,000 clones. Sequenced material: PBMCs. All receptors come from a male donor in good health and CMV-seropositive. Each CDR3 is given with its conserved first and last residue. A D gene is named only where the DNA matches it firmly.

D	V	J	DNA	CDR3
TRBD2	TRBV11-2	TRBJ2-1	TGTGCCAGCAGCTTAGAACTAGCGGGGGGCCCCTACAATGAGCAGTTCTTC	CASSLELAGGPYNEQFF
TRBD1	TRBV5-6	TRBJ1-5	TGTGCCAGCAGCCTAACCGGGACAGGGGGGTATCAGCCCCAGCATTTT	CASSLTGTGGYQPQHF
NA	TRBV2	TRBJ2-6	TGTGCCAGCAGTGAGACAGACTCTGGGGCCAACGTCCTGACTTTC	CASSETDSGANVLTF
TRBD2	TRBV5-1	TRBJ2-3	TGCGCCAGCCGCTTCTCGGACCTAGCGGCCACAGATACGCAGTATTTT	CASRFSDLAATDTQYF
NA	TRBV6-5	TRBJ1-1	TGTGCCAGCAGGATCGACAGACTCACTGAAGCTTTCTTT	CASRIDRLTEAFF
TRBD2	TRBV5-1	TRBJ2-2	TGCGCCAGCAGCTTCGGCACTAGCGGGGCCGGGGAGCTGTTTTTT	CASSFGTSGAGELFF
NA	TRBV15	TRBJ1-2	TGTGCCACCAGCAGAGGGGGGAGACGGCAGGGGATTGACTATGGCTACACCTTC	CATSRGGRRQGIDYGYTF
NA	TRBV18	TRBJ1-1	TGTGCCAGCTCACCGTCCGTGGCCCCAGATGAAGCTTTCTTT	CASSPSVAPDEAFF
TRBD1	TRBV6-5	TRBJ1-2	TGTGCCAGCAGTCCTAGACAGGGGGCCTATGGCTACACCTTC	CASSPRQGAYGYTF
NA	TRBV19	TRBJ1-1	TGTGCCAGTAGACCCCTACAGGGCCTGAACACTGAAGCTTTCTTT	CASRPLQGLNTEAFF
TRBD1	TRBV18	TRBJ2-7	TGTGCCAGCTCACCGACAGGGGGCTCCTACGAGCAGTACTTC	CASSPTGGSYEQYF
TRBD1	TRBV5-5	TRBJ2-1	TGTGCCAGCAGCTTGGAGGGACAGGGGAGTGAGCAGTTCTTC	CASSLEGQGSEQFF
TRBD1	TRBV28	TRBJ1-5	TGTGCCAGCAGTCCCCGGACAGGGAGCAATCAGCCCCAGCATTTT	CASSPRTGSNQPQHF
TRBD2	TRBV18	TRBJ2-2	TGTGCCAGCTCAGCCACCCCCGGGACTAGCGGGGGGGCGAACACCGGGGAGCTGTTTTTT	CASSATPGTSGGANTGELFF
NA	TRBV5-1	TRBJ2-1	TGCGCCAGCAGCTTCTCCCGGACTGATAGGAATGAGCAGTTCTTC	CASSFSRTDRNEQFF
NA	TRBV7-2	TRBJ2-7	TGTGCCAGCACCCCAGGGAAGGGCGTTCTCTACGAGCAGTACTTC	CASTPGKGVLYEQYF
TRBD1	TRBV7-9	TRBJ2-1	TGTGCCAGCAGCCCCGACAGGGGGCGGACGAATGAGCAGTTCTTC	CASSPDRGRTNEQFF
TRBD1	TRBV7-9	TRBJ1-2	TGTGCCAGCAGCCCCACGACAGGGCCCAGCTATGGCTACACCTTC	CASSPTTGPSYGYTF
TRBD1	TRBV7-9	TRBJ2-7	TGTGCCAGCAGCTACAGGGGGCCCTACGAGCAGTACTTC	CASSYRGPYEQYF
TRBD2	TRBV7-3	TRBJ2-3	TGTGCCAGCAGCAGAGCGGGGTCGAGCACAGATACGCAGTATTTT	CASSRAGSSTDTQYF
TRBD1	TRBV7-9	TRBJ2-7	TGTGCCAGCAGCTCAGAACAGGGGCGACCCTACGAGCAGTACTTC	CASSSEQGRPYEQYF
NA	TRBV4-1	TRBJ2-7	TGCGCCAGCAGCCAAGTCGCGACGAGCGTGCAGTACTTC	CASSQVATSVQYF
NA	TRBV25-1	TRBJ1-1	TGTGCCAGCAGTGGGCTTGAGGGGGTGCGCACTGAAGCTTTCTTT	CASSGLEGVRTEAFF
TRBD2	TRBV7-6	TRBJ2-1	TGTGCCAGCAGCGCTAGCGGGGGCCCCCTCGATGTGCAGTTCTTC	CASSASGGPLDVQFF
NA	TRBV11-2	TRBJ2-2	TGTGCCAGCAGCCGAACAGGGAACACCGGGGAGCTGTTTTTT	CASSRTGNTGELFF
NA	TRBV9	TRBJ2-7	TGTGCCAGCAGCGACACAGCGGCCCCCAGGGAGGACGAGCAGTACTTC	CASSDTAAPREDEQYF
TRBD2	TRBV18	TRBJ2-1	TGTGCCAGCTCACTGGGCGGGGGGCCGAATGAGCAGTTCTTC	CASSLGGGPNEQFF
TRBD2	TRBV7-8	TRBJ2-3	TGTGCCAGCAGCTTATTTGCGACTAGCGGCAGCACAGATACGCAGTATTTT	CASSLFATSGSTDTQYF